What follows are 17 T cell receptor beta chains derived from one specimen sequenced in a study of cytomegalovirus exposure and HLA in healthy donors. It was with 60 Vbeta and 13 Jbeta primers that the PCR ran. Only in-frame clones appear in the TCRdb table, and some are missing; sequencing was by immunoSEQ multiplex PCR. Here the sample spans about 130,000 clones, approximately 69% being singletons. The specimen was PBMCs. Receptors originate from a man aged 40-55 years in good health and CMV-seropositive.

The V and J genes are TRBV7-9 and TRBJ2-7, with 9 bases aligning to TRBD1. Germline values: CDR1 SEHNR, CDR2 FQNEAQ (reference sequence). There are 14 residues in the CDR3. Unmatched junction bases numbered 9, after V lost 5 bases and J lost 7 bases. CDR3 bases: TGTGCCAGCAGCCAGGGGGACAGGGCGGGTGAGCAGTACTTC. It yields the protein CASSQGDRAGEQYF.

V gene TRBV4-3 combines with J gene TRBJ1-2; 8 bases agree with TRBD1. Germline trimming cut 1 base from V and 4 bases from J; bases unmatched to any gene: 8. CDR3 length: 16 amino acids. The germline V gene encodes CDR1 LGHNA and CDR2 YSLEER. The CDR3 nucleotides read TGCGCCAGCAGCCAAGCCCTATCCGGGACAGGCTATGGCTACACCTTC. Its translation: CASSQALSGTGYGYTF.

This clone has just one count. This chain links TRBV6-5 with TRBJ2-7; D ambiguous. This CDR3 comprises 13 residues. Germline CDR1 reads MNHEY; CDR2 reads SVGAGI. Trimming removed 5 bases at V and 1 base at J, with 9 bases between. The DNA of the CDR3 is TGTGCCAGCAGTCTTGGGCAGTCCTACGAGCAGTACTTC. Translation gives CASSLGQSYEQYF.

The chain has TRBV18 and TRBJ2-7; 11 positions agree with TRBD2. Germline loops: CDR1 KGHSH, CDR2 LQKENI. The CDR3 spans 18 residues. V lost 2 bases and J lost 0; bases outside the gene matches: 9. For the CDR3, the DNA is TGTGCCAGCTCACCAGTCCGGCTAGCGGGAGGTCTCTCCTACGAGCAGTACTTC. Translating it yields CASSPVRLAGGLSYEQYF.

This chain's CDR3 is CASMPGQGFRETQYF. CDR3 DNA: TGTGCCAGCATGCCGGGACAGGGGTTTCGGGAGACCCAGTACTTC. The chain uses TRBV28 and TRBJ2-5; 10 positions match TRBD1. With V trimmed by 7 bases and J by 5 bases, 10 bases remained unmatched. CDR3 size: 15 residues. From germline, CDR1 is MDHEN and CDR2 SYDVKM. Full variable domain (outside the CDR3, taken from reference TRBV28 and TRBJ2-5): DVKVTQSSRYLVKRTGEKVFLECVQDMDHENMFWYRQDPGLGLRLIYFSYDVKMKEKGDIPEGYSVSREKKERFSLILESASTNQTSMYLCASMPGQGFRETQYFGPGTRLLVL.

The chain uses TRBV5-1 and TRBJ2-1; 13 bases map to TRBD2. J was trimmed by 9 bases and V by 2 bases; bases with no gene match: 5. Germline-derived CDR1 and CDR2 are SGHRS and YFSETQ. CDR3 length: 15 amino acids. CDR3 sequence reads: CASSFGLAGASEQFF. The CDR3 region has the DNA TGCGCCAGCAGCTTCGGACTAGCGGGAGCGAGTGAGCAGTTCTTC.

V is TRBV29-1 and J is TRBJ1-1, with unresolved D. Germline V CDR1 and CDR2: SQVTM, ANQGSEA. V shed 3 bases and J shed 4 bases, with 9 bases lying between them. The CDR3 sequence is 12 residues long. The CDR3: CSVDLGGTEAFF. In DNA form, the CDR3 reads TGCAGCGTTGATTTGGGAGGCACTGAAGCTTTCTTT.

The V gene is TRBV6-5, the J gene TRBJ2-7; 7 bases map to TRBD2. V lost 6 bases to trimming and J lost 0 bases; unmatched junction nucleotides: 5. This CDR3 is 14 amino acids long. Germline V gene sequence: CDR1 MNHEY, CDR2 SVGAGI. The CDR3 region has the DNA TGTGCCAGCAGGAGAGAGCGGGGCTCCTACGAGCAGTACTTC. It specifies CASRRERGSYEQYF.

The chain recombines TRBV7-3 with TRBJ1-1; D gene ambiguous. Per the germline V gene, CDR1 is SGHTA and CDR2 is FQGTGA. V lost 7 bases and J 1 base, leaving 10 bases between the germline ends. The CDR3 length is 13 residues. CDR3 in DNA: TGTGCCAGCACCCCACAGCCGAACACTGAAGCTTTCTTT. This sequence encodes CASTPQPNTEAFF.

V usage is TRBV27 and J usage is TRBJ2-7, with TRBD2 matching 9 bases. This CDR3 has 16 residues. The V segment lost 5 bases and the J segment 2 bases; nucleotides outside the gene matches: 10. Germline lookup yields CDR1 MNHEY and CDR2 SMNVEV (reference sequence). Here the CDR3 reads CASSPGDQREAYEQYF. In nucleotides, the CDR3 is TGTGCCAGCAGTCCGGGAGATCAGCGGGAGGCCTACGAGCAGTACTTC.

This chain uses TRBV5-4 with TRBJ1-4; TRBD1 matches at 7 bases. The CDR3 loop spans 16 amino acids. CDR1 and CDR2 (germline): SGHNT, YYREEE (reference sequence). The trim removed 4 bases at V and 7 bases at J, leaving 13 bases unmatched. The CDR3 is CASSTGQIALGEKLFF. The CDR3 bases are TGTGCCAGCAGCACGGGACAGATAGCCTTGGGTGAAAAACTGTTTTTT.

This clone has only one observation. The CDR3 sequence is CASSLRVNTEAFF. CDR3 DNA: TGTGCCAGCAGCTTACGAGTGAACACTGAAGCTTTCTTT. This chain joins TRBV11-3 and TRBJ1-1, with D unresolved. The V end was cut by 2 bases, the J end by 0 bases, with 4 bases between. Germline CDR1 reads SGHNT; CDR2 reads YENEEA. The CDR3 is made up of 13 amino acids.

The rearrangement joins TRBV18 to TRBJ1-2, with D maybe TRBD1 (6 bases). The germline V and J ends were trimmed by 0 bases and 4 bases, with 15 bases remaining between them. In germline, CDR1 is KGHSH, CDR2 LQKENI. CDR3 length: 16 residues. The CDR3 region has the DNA TGTGCCAGCTCACCACCGGGGAGCGGGACAACCTATGGCTACACCTTC. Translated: CASSPPGSGTTYGYTF.

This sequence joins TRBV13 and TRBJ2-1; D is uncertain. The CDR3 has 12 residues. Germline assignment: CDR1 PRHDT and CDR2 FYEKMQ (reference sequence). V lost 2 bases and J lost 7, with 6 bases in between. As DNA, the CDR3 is TGTGCCAGCAGCTTAATCAGGAATGAGCAGTTCTTC. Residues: CASSLIRNEQFF.

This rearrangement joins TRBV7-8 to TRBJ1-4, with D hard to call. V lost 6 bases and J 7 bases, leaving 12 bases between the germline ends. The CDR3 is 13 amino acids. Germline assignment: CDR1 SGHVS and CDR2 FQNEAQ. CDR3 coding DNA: TGTGCCAGCAGTCGATCTACTGGTGAAAAACTGTTTTTT. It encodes CASSRSTGEKLFF. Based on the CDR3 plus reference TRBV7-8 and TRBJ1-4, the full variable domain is GAGVSQSPRYKVAKRGQDVALRCDPISGHVSLFWYQQALGQGPEFLTYFQNEAQLDKSGLPSDRFFAERPEGSVSTLKIQRTQQEDSAVYLCASSRSTGEKLFFGSGTQLSVL.

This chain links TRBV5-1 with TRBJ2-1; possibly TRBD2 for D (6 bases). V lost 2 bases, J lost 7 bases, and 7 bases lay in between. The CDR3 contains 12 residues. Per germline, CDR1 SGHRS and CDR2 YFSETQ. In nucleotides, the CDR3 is TGCGCCAGCAGCTTTGGAGGGAATGAGCAGTTCTTC. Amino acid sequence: CASSFGGNEQFF.

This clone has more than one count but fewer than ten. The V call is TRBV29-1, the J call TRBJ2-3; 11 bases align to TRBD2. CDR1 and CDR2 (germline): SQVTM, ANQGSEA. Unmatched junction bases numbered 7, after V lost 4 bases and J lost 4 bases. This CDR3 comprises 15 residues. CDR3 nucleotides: TGCAGCGTTGGCTTTCTAGCGGGAGGATCAGATACGCAGTATTTT. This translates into CSVGFLAGGSDTQYF.